This T cell receptor (beta chain) was recovered during a study of T cell responses to AZD1222 COVID-19 vaccine. CDR3 length equals 14 residues. The V segment lost 3 bases and the J segment 7 bases; nucleotides outside the gene matches: 4. Germline values: CDR1 MNHNS, CDR2 SASEGT. Profiled with immunoSEQ multiplex PCR; TCRdb holds only in-frame clones, not every one. The repertoire holds some 150,000 clones, with more than 75% as singletons. The V gene is TRBV6-1, the J gene TRBJ2-7; 12 nucleotides line up with TRBD1. This specimen was peripheral blood, taken on day 0 of AZD1222 vaccination. The TCR comes from an adult in good health. The CDR3 region is CASSEGQGAREQYF. The CDR3 nucleotides are TGTGCCAGCAGTGAGGGACAGGGGGCTCGGGAGCAGTACTTC.